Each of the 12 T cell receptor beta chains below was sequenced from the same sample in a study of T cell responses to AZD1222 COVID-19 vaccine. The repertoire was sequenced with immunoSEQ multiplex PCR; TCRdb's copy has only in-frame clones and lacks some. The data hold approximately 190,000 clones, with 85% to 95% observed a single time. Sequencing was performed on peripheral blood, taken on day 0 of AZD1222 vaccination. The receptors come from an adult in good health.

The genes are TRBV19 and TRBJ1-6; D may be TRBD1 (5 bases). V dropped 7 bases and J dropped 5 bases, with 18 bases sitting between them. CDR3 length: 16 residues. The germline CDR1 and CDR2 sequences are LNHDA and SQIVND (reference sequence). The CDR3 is CASTGGRVYDNSPLHF. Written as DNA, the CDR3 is TGTGCCAGTACTGGTGGCAGGGTATATGATAATTCACCCCTCCACTTT.

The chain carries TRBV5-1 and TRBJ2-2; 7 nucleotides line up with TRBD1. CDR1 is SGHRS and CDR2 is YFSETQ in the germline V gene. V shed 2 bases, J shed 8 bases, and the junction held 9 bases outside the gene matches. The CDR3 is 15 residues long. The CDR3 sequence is CASSLDLTGAGELFF. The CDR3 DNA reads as TGCGCCAGCAGCTTAGATCTTACAGGGGCGGGGGAGCTGTTTTTT.

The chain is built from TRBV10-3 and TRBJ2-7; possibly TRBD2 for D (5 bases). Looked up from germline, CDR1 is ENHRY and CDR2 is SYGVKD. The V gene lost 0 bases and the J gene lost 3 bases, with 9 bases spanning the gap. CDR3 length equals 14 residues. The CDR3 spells CAISESRAIYEQYF. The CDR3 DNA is TGTGCCATCAGTGAGTCGCGGGCAATCTACGAGCAGTACTTC.

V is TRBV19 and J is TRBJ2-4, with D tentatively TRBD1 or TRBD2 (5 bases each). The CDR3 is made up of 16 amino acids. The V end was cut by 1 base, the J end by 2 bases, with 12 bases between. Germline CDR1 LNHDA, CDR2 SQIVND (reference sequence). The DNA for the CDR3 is TGTGCCAGTAGTATAGGCCGAGGGGCGACCAAAAACATTCAGTACTTC. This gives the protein CASSIGRGATKNIQYF.

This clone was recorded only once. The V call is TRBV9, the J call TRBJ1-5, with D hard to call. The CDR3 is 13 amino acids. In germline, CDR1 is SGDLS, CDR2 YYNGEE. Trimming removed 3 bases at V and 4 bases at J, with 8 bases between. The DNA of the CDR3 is TGTGCCAGCAGCGATCGGGGTAATCAGCCCCAGCATTTT. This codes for CASSDRGNQPQHF.

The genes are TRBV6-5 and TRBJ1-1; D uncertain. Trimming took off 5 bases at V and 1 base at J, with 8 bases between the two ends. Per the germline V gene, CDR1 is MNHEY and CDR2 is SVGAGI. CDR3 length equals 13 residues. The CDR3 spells CASSPDPNTEAFF. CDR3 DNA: TGTGCCAGCAGTCCGGATCCGAACACTGAAGCTTTCTTT.

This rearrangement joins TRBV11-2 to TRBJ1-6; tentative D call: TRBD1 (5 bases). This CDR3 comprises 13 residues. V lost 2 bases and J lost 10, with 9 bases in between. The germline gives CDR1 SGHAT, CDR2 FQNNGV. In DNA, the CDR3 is TGTGCCAGCAGCTTACAGGGATACTCACCCCTCCACTTT. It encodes CASSLQGYSPLHF. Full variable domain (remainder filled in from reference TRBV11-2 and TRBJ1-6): EAGVAQSPRYKIIEKRQSVAFWCNPISGHATLYWYQQILGQGPKLLIQFQNNGVVDDSQLPKDRFSAERLKGVDSTLKIQPAKLEDSAVYLCASSLQGYSPLHFGNGTRLTVT.

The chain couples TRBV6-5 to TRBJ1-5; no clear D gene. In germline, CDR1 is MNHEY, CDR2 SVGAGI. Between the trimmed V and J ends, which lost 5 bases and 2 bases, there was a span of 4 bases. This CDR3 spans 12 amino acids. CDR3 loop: CASSRGNQPQHF. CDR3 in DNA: TGTGCCAGCAGTCGCGGCAATCAGCCCCAGCATTTT.

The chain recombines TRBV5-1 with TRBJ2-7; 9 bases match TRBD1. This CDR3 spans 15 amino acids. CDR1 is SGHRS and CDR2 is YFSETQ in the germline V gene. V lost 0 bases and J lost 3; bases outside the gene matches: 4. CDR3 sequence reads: CASSLGQGDFYEQYF. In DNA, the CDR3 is TGCGCCAGCAGCTTGGGACAGGGGGATTTCTACGAGCAGTACTTC.

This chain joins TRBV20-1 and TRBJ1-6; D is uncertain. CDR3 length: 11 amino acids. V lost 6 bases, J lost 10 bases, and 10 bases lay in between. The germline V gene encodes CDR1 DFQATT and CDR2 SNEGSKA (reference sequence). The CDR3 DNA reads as TGCAGTGCGACCAACATGTCACCCCTCCACTTT. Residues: CSATNMSPLHF.

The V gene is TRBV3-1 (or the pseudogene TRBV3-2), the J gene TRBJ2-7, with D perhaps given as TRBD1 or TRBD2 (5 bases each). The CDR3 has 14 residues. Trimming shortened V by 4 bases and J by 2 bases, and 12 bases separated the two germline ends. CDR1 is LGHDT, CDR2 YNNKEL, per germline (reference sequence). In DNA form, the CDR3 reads TGTGCCAGCAGCCTTGGGGGAAATACCTACGAGCAGTACTTC. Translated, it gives CASSLGGNTYEQYF.

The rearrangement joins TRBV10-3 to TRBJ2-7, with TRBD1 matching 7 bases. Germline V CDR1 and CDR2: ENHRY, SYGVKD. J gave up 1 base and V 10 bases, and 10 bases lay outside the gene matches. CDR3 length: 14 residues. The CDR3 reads CATLGQQGSYEQYF. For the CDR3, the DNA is TGTGCCACCCTGGGACAGCAGGGATCCTACGAGCAGTACTTC.